The source of this TCR beta chain is a study of post-analysis software for immune sequencing data. Study results and limitations: The study found TRBV5-6, TRBV5-1 and TRBV20-1 among roughly 5 TRBV segments more frequent in patients than controls.

Germline-derived CDR1 and CDR2 are LGHNT and FRNRAP. V lost 7 bases, J lost 0 bases, and 9 bases stayed unmatched. This CDR3 has 16 amino acids. Comments on this clonotype: Its antigen is undetermined.

Built from TCR beta cDNA, the libraries had unique molecular identifiers in them. T cells numbering roughly 0.95 to 10 million yielded 450,000 to 600,000 cDNA molecules. One entry per CDR3 protein results from TCRdb running MiXCR on the PCR reads. This sample has around 400,000 distinct CDR3 sequences, with less than 40% found just once. The source of this sequence is a girl under 18 with multiple sclerosis. Sequencing was carried out using blood. The rearrangement links TRBV12-5 to TRBJ1-5; 7 nucleotides match TRBD1. Here the CDR3 reads CASAPGQTYSNQPQHF. For the CDR3, the DNA is TGTGCTAGTGCCCCGGGACAGACCTATAGCAATCAGCCCCAGCATTTT.